This paragraph reports one T cell receptor (beta chain). Its antigen is as yet unknown. A read error may produce the germline difference seen at one junction end. The data derive from a study of CD8+CD57+ T cells in acquired aplastic anemia. General observations from the study: Overlap between patients and controls comprised about 28 CD8+ CDR3 sequences.

TCR beta VDJ and CDR3 were profiled, and genomic DNA was the template. MiXCR, run by TCRdb on the reads, gives a single entry per CDR3 protein. The sample yields about 260,000 distinct CDR3 sequences, 70% to 85% seen once. Patients included in sequencing had previously demonstrated CD8+CD57+ cell expansion by flow cytometry. Sequencing was done on a sample of sorted CD4+, CD8+, or CD8+CD57+ T cells (not recorded which) from PBMCs. This receptor was identified in a human donor with aplastic anemia.

The CDR3 region is CASSFTSNYGYTF. CDR3 bases: TGTGCTAGCAGCTTCACATCTAACTATGGCTACACCTTC. The chain uses TRBV7-7 and TRBJ1-2; D is uncertain. Germline lookup yields CDR1 SSHAT and CDR2 FNYEAQ (reference sequence). The CDR3 extends over 13 amino acids.